Shown below are 22 T cell receptor beta chains from a single sample sequenced in a study of CD8 T cells in ankylosing spondylitis. From the 5' RACE reads, TCRdb called clonotypes with MiXCR, one entry per CDR3 protein. The sample shows about 69,000 distinct CDR3 sequences, 5.3% of them seen only once. Sequenced material: blood, either unsorted or a sorted T cell fraction (not recorded which). These receptors originate from a male donor with ankylosing spondylitis or in good health (not recorded which).

This clonotype was detected once. The chain couples TRBV21-1 to TRBJ1-6. TRBV21-1 is classified as a pseudogene. The CDR3 has 15 residues. The CDR3 bases are TGTGTCAGCCAGACGTGGTACAGCGCAAATTCACCCCTCCACTTT. Translated: CVSQTWYSANSPLHF.

This clonotype was detected ten times or more. The V call is TRBV20-1, the J call TRBJ2-7, with TRBD2 matching 7 bases. CDR3 length equals 15 residues. The J segment lost 4 bases and the V segment lost 0 bases, leaving 9 bases of the junction unmatched. The germline V gene encodes CDR1 DFQATT and CDR2 SNEGSKA (reference sequence). The CDR3 coding sequence is TGCAGTGCTAGAGAGCCACTAGCGTCACGATACGAGCAGTACTTC. This sequence encodes CSAREPLASRYEQYF.

The table lists this clonotype with a count of one. The chain couples TRBV5-1 to TRBJ2-5; 11 bases agree with TRBD2. Germline V gene data show CDR1 as SGHRS and CDR2 as YFSETQ. V was clipped by 7 bases and J by 4 bases; unmatched bases: 12. The CDR3 consists of 16 residues. CDR3 loop: CASRTYSGGAGETQYF. The CDR3 DNA sequence: TGCGCCAGCCGAACGTATAGCGGGGGGGCCGGAGAGACCCAGTACTTC.

This clonotype has a count of ten or more. The chain employs TRBV16 and TRBJ1-3; D ambiguous. Trimming took off 4 bases at V and 0 bases at J, with 10 bases between the two ends. CDR3 length: 15 amino acids. The germline gives CDR1 KGHSY, CDR2 FQNENV. CDR3: CASSPHSSSGNTIYF. The CDR3 DNA reads TGTGCCAGCAGCCCCCACAGTAGCTCTGGAAACACCATATATTTT.

The table lists this clonotype with many counts. The chain has TRBV29-1 and TRBJ2-1; D possibly corresponds to TRBD2 (6 bases). Germline V gene data show CDR1 as SQVTM and CDR2 as ANQGSEA. The CDR3 is 12 residues long. Trimming pared 7 bases from V and 4 bases from J, leaving 11 bases between. CDR3 residues: CSADGRYNEQFF. Written as DNA, the CDR3 is TGCAGCGCCGACGGGAGATACAATGAGCAGTTCTTC.

A remark on this clonotype: Being one base from a much bigger clone, this may be a read error. The chain recombines TRBV30 with TRBJ2-3; D perhaps matches TRBD1 (5 bases). Between the trimmed V and J ends, which lost 0 bases and 8 bases, there was a span of 12 bases. Germline V gene data show CDR1 as GTSNPN and CDR2 as SVGIG (reference sequence). The CDR3 length is 13 residues. The CDR3 protein is CAWSVRGSATQYF. DNA for the CDR3: TGTGCCTGGAGTGTAAGGGGATCAGCTACGCAGTATTTT. The full variable domain, completed using reference TRBV30 and TRBJ2-3, is SQTIHQWPATLVQPVGSPLSLECTVEGTSNPNLYWYRQAAGRGLQLLFYSVGIGQISSEVPQNLSASRPQDRQFILSSKKLLLSDSGFYLCAWSVRGSATQYFGPGTRLTVL.

The genes are TRBV25-1 and TRBJ2-7, with no clear D. The CDR3 runs to 11 residues. The germline V gene has CDR1 MGHDK and CDR2 SYGVNS. The V end lost 4 bases, the J end lost 6 bases, and 7 bases lay between the germline ends. The CDR3 here is CASSAGPEQYF. The CDR3, as DNA: TGTGCCAGCAGTGCAGGTCCCGAGCAGTACTTC.

This clonotype was counted at least ten times. The chain couples TRBV10-2 to TRBJ1-1, with a weak D call TRBD1 (5 bases). CDR1 is WSHSY and CDR2 is SAAADI in the germline V gene. V was pared by 4 bases and J by 1 base, with 7 bases between. The length of the CDR3 is 13 residues. In DNA form, the CDR3 reads TGCGCCAGCAGTGGACAGCAGAACACTGAAGCTTTCTTT. This translates into CASSGQQNTEAFF.

This clonotype was seen many times. The rearrangement joins TRBV5-5 to TRBJ2-3; maybe TRBD2 (6 bases). The germline V gene has CDR1 SGHKS and CDR2 YYEKEE (reference sequence). This CDR3 has 15 amino acids. Trimming took 2 bases from V and 1 from J, leaving 11 bases between them. CDR3 amino acids: CASSLTSRGTDTQYF. CDR3 DNA: TGTGCCAGCAGCTTAACTAGCCGAGGCACAGATACGCAGTATTTT.

The sample holds one count of this clonotype. V usage is TRBV12-3 or TRBV12-4 and J usage is TRBJ2-1; perhaps TRBD1 as D (5 bases). CDR3 length equals 15 residues. V lost 3 bases, J lost 8 bases, and 17 bases lay in between. The CDR3 bases are TGTGCCAGCAGTTTCTCGTCAGGGTATGATTATGAGCAGTTCTTC. Its protein is CASSFSSGYDYEQFF.

This clonotype is labeled as medium-sized. This rearrangement joins TRBV29-1 to TRBJ2-7; 7 nucleotides align to TRBD1. CDR3 length equals 13 residues. CDR1 is SQVTM, CDR2 ANQGSEA, per germline. The V and J ends lost 2 bases and 4 bases, in that order; junction bases with no gene match: 5. In DNA, the CDR3 is TGCAGCGTTGAACCCAGGGGGAAGTACGAGCAGTACTTC. Translation gives CSVEPRGKYEQYF.

Remarks on this clonotype: It may be a read error: a sequence one base away is much more abundant. This chain connects TRBV5-1 to TRBJ1-1, with 7 positions matching TRBD1. The CDR3 extends over 14 amino acids. The germline V gene encodes CDR1 SGHRS and CDR2 YFSETQ. The DNA for the CDR3 is TGCGTCAGCAGCAGGGGACAGCAGAACACTGAAGCTTTCTTT. Its translation is CVSSRGQQNTEAFF.

This clonotype was picked up many times. This chain links TRBV4-2 with TRBJ2-1; TRBD1 aligns across 12 bases. Germline CDR1 is LGHNA and CDR2 is YNFKEQ. The CDR3 contains 20 residues. Trimming at V came to 6 bases and at J to 0 bases, leaving 15 bases not matched to a gene. Here the CDR3 DNA reads TGTGCCAGCAGGCCTGCCCCGGGACAGGGGGCTGACGGCTCCTACAATGAGCAGTTCTTC. It specifies CASRPAPGQGADGSYNEQFF.

This clonotype was counted at least ten times. The V and J genes are TRBV5-1 and TRBJ2-1; TRBD2 matches at 12 bases. V was clipped by 4 bases and J by 4 bases; unmatched bases: 3. Germline CDR1 and CDR2: SGHRS and YFSETQ. The CDR3 runs to 15 residues. CDR3 in DNA: TGCGCCAGCAGCCTAGCGGGGGGGGATTACAATGAGCAGTTCTTC. Its translation is CASSLAGGDYNEQFF.

This clonotype has at least ten counts. V gene TRBV30 combines with J gene TRBJ2-3; D not certain. V was clipped by 4 bases and J by 2 bases, with 13 bases between them. There are 14 residues in the CDR3. In germline, CDR1 is GTSNPN, CDR2 SVGIG (reference sequence). Here the CDR3 DNA reads TGTGCCTGGACGAAGACGGAACTCACAGATACGCAGTATTTT. Its protein product is CAWTKTELTDTQYF.

This clonotype has at least ten counts. The chain combines TRBV7-6 with TRBJ1-5, with D hard to call. V shed 3 bases and J shed 3 bases, with 12 bases lying between them. The V gene's germline CDR1 is SGHVS and CDR2 FNYEAQ. The CDR3 is 15 amino acids. The CDR3 sequence is CASSLGSGINQPQHF. The CDR3 DNA reads TGTGCCAGCAGCTTGGGCTCAGGTATCAATCAGCCCCAGCATTTT.

This clonotype was seen many times. This chain links TRBV7-3 with TRBJ2-3, with 8 bases fitting TRBD2. Looked up from germline, CDR1 is SGHTA and CDR2 is FQGTGA. With V trimmed by 5 bases and J by 6 bases, 10 bases remained unmatched. The CDR3 consists of 15 residues. The CDR3 nucleotides are TGTGCCAGCAGCGATAAGCGGGGGATGACCGATACGCAGTATTTT. It yields the protein CASSDKRGMTDTQYF.

This clonotype showed up many times. Given a much more abundant clone one base away, this may be a read error. The CDR3 DNA reads as TGTGCCACCAGTGGCCCGCGACAGGGATCCTACGAGCAGTACTTC. Translating it yields CATSGPRQGSYEQYF. This chain joins TRBV24-1 and TRBJ2-7; 7 nucleotides match TRBD1. Germline V lookup: CDR1 KGHDR, CDR2 SFDVKD. The CDR3 sequence is 15 residues long. V was pared by 5 bases and J by 1 base, with 7 bases of the junction left unmatched.

This clonotype was picked up many times. The chain employs TRBV12-3 or TRBV12-4 and TRBJ2-1; TRBD2 matches at 12 bases. V lost 4 bases to trimming and J lost 9 bases; unmatched junction nucleotides: 7. The CDR3 spans 15 residues. The CDR3 spells CASSSWTSGEGEQFF. CDR3 DNA: TGTGCCAGCAGTTCCTGGACTAGCGGGGAGGGTGAGCAGTTCTTC.

In its sample, this clonotype was seen many times. V is TRBV4-1 and J is TRBJ2-7; D is unresolved. Germline V lookup: CDR1 MGHRA, CDR2 YSYEKL. Trimming pared 0 bases from V and 2 bases from J, leaving 20 bases between. The CDR3 is 18 amino acids. As DNA, the CDR3 is TGCGCCAGCAGCCAAGATCCCCGAGACCGGGCCTTGGCCTACGAGCAGTACTTC. Amino acid sequence: CASSQDPRDRALAYEQYF.

This clonotype was detected many times. The genes are TRBV27 and TRBJ1-5, with no clear D. CDR3 length: 11 residues. Germline CDR1 reads MNHEY; CDR2 reads SMNVEV (reference sequence). V lost 4 bases and J lost 3, with 1 base in between. This chain's CDR3 is CASSSNQPQHF. The CDR3 DNA is TGTGCCAGCAGTTCCAATCAGCCCCAGCATTTT.

Many counts were recorded for this clonotype. The gene calls are TRBV18 and TRBJ1-4; D perhaps matches TRBD1 (6 bases). Trimming took off 3 bases at V and 3 bases at J, with 11 bases between the two ends. Germline lookup yields CDR1 KGHSH and CDR2 LQKENI. This CDR3 is built from 15 residues. The CDR3 bases are TGTGCCAGCTCACCGCAGGGGTCGGCTAATGAAAAACTGTTTTTT. Translated: CASSPQGSANEKLFF.